This T cell receptor (beta chain) originates from a study of vaccination effects on CD4 cells after COVID-19. Germline V CDR1 and CDR2: SSHAT, FNYEAQ (reference sequence). The CDR3 extends over 13 amino acids. The authors isolated CD4+ T cells after 10 days of culture. Everyone in the study got two shots of either the BNT162b2 or mRNA-1273 vaccine. Concerning this clone itself: Its antigen remains unknown. One end of the junction is discordant with germline, which a read error may explain.

Here immunoSEQ multiplex PCR was the method, and the copy in TCRdb shows in-frame clones only, minus some. The sample consists of approximately 57,000 clones, approximately 81% of them appearing once. This sample comprised CD4+ T cells from PBMCs cultured without peptide, obtained after COVID-19 vaccination. V gene TRBV7-7 combines with J gene TRBJ2-1; maybe TRBD2 (5 bases). The source of this sequence is a human donor who received a COVID-19 vaccine. The CDR3 nucleotides read TGTGCTAGCAGCCAATCCGGGGTCGGGGAGCAGTTCTTC. Amino acid sequence: CASSQSGVGEQFF.